These 22 T cell receptor beta chains were sequenced from one sample in a study of OX40 agonist ivuxolimab in advanced cancers. This table comes from immunoSEQ multiplex PCR, and its TCRdb copy is limited to in-frame clones, with some not included. The sample records fewer than 55,000 clones, 84% being singletons. The sample was CD4+ or CD8+ T cells sorted from blood, taken in a trial of the OX40 agonist ivuxolimab. The receptors were gathered from an adult with an advanced solid tumor such as melanoma, head and neck, liver or kidney cancer.

V and J are TRBV5-8 and TRBJ2-1; D unresolved. CDR1 SGHTS and CDR2 YDEGEE come from the germline V gene. The CDR3 runs to 11 residues. Trimming left V 7 bases short and J 4 bases short, with 6 bases between. The CDR3 sequence: CASPGYNEQFF. DNA of the CDR3: TGTGCCAGCCCGGGTTACAATGAGCAGTTCTTC.

This chain links TRBV27 with TRBJ1-5, with TRBD1 matching over 7 bases. V shed 6 bases, J shed 2 bases, and the junction held 13 bases outside the gene matches. The CDR3 covers 17 residues. Germline CDR1 and CDR2: MNHEY and SMNVEV (reference sequence). CDR3: CASRGMMTGSGNQPQHF. The CDR3 DNA reads TGTGCCAGCAGGGGAATGATGACAGGGTCGGGCAATCAGCCCCAGCATTTT.

This chain joins TRBV27 and TRBJ2-7; D tentatively reads TRBD1 or TRBD2 (6 bases each). The CDR3 is 14 residues long. Trimming removed 0 bases at V and 3 bases at J, with 9 bases between. Germline V gene sequence: CDR1 MNHEY, CDR2 SMNVEV (reference sequence). The CDR3 DNA is TGTGCCAGCAGTTTATCAAGGGGGGTCTACGAGCAGTACTTC. This codes for CASSLSRGVYEQYF.

The J gene is TRBJ2-1, the V gene TRBV4-1, with 9 positions matching TRBD2. This CDR3 contains 17 residues. V gave up 0 bases and J gave up 0 bases; unmatched junction bases: 3. Germline loops: CDR1 MGHRA, CDR2 YSYEKL. CDR3 protein: CASSQDNSGSSYNEQFF. The CDR3 nucleotides are TGCGCCAGCAGCCAAGACAATAGCGGGAGCTCCTACAATGAGCAGTTCTTC.

The CDR3 spells CASSYTGTGISYEQYF. The DNA for the CDR3 is TGTGCCAGCAGCTACACCGGGACAGGGATATCCTACGAGCAGTACTTC. This chain connects TRBV7-9 to TRBJ2-7; 9 bases map to TRBD1. V shed 4 bases, J shed 1 base, and the junction held 8 bases outside the gene matches. This CDR3 has 16 amino acids. CDR1 SEHNR and CDR2 FQNEAQ come from the germline V gene (reference sequence). Filled out from reference TRBV7-9 and TRBJ2-7, the complete variable domain reads DTGVSQNPRHKITKRGQNVTFRCDPISEHNRLYWYRQTLGQGPEFLTYFQNEAQLEKSRLLSDRFSAERPKGSFSTLEIQRTEQGDSAMYLCASSYTGTGISYEQYFGPGTRLTVT.

This chain links TRBV7-8 with TRBJ2-7, with 7 bases identical to TRBD2. This CDR3 is built from 14 residues. Germline V gives CDR1 SGHVS, CDR2 FQNEAQ. The junction had 4 bases not matched to a gene; V was cut back by 3 bases and J by 2 bases. The CDR3 nucleotides are TGTGCCAGCAGCTTGGGGACTAACCCCTACGAGCAGTACTTC. Translated, it gives CASSLGTNPYEQYF.

This clone was seen just once. The CDR3 loop is CASSPLGQGGGYTF. The CDR3 DNA is TGTGCCAGCAGTCCTCTCGGACAGGGTGGCGGCTACACCTTC. J is TRBJ1-2 and V is TRBV27; TRBD1 matches at 8 bases. The CDR3 is made up of 14 amino acids. Per germline, CDR1 MNHEY and CDR2 SMNVEV (reference sequence). Trimming cost V 5 bases and J 8 bases; bases outside gene matches: 10.

Notes on this clone: This CDR3 is also generated by other DNA sequences in the sample. This chain joins TRBV19 and TRBJ2-1; TRBD2 matches 10 bases. Germline V gene lookup returns CDR1 LNHDA and CDR2 SQIVND (reference sequence). The CDR3 extends over 17 amino acids. V gave up 2 bases and J gave up 0 bases; unmatched junction bases: 4. The CDR3 sequence: CASSITSGDSSYNEQFF. CDR3 sequence (DNA): TGTGCCAGTAGTATAACTAGCGGGGATAGCTCCTACAATGAGCAGTTCTTC.

V gene TRBV27 combines with J gene TRBJ2-1; D is uncertain. Trimming cost V 7 bases and J 11 bases, with 18 bases left between them. The length of the CDR3 is 13 residues. CDR1 and CDR2 (germline): MNHEY, SMNVEV (reference sequence). The CDR3 nucleotides read TGTGCCAGCACACAGAGCGACGACCTAAAGCAGTTCTTC. Its translation: CASTQSDDLKQFF.

In its sample, this clone was seen a few times. J is TRBJ1-5 and V is TRBV6-4; D call uncertain. V lost 3 bases and J lost 5, with 2 bases in between. Germline lookup yields CDR1 MRHNA and CDR2 SNTAGT. The CDR3 extends over 11 amino acids. CDR3 sequence reads: CASSEDQPQHF. The DNA of the CDR3 is TGTGCCAGCAGTGAGGATCAGCCCCAGCATTTT.

The chain has TRBV30 and TRBJ1-5, with 11 bases aligning to TRBD1. V lost 0 bases and J lost 7; bases outside the gene matches: 5. This CDR3 spans 15 amino acids. From germline, CDR1 is GTSNPN and CDR2 SVGIG (reference sequence). This CDR3 is CAWSVRTGGDQPQHF. CDR3 coding DNA: TGTGCCTGGAGTGTAAGGACAGGGGGCGACCAGCCCCAGCATTTT.

This clone came up many times. This chain connects TRBV7-9 to TRBJ2-2; no reliable D call. V shed 6 bases and J shed 1 base, with 6 bases lying between them. Germline V gene sequence: CDR1 SEHNR, CDR2 FQNEAQ (reference sequence). This CDR3 spans 13 amino acids. The CDR3 here is CASSPENTGELFF. In DNA, the CDR3 is TGTGCCAGCAGTCCCGAGAACACCGGGGAGCTGTTTTTT.

The chain has TRBV27 and TRBJ2-1; D not certain. V lost 7 bases, J lost 2 bases, and 9 bases lay in between. This CDR3 has 13 amino acids. Germline V gives CDR1 MNHEY, CDR2 SMNVEV (reference sequence). The CDR3 nucleotides read TGTGCCAGCAAGAGTACAACCTACAATGAGCAGTTCTTC. Its translation is CASKSTTYNEQFF.

This clone came up a few times. This chain links TRBV11-2 with TRBJ1-1; D call uncertain. Germline assignment: CDR1 SGHAT and CDR2 FQNNGV. V was pared by 0 bases and J by 0 bases, with 5 bases between. The CDR3 totals 14 residues. CDR3 in amino acids: CASSLDPLNTEAFF. The CDR3, as DNA: TGTGCCAGCAGCTTAGATCCCCTGAACACTGAAGCTTTCTTT.

This chain uses TRBV14 with TRBJ2-5, with 7 bases aligning to TRBD1. This CDR3 has 16 amino acids. Germline CDR1 reads SGHDN; CDR2 reads FVKESK. With 4 bases clipped from V and 4 bases from J, the junction kept 12 bases outside the gene matches. The CDR3 DNA reads TGTGCCAGCAGCCCCGGGACAGCCGTACCATTAGAGACCCAGTACTTC. This encodes CASSPGTAVPLETQYF.

The rearrangement links TRBV5-5 to TRBJ2-7, with D unclear. V lost 4 bases and J 4 bases, leaving 9 bases between the germline ends. Germline CDR1 is SGHKS and CDR2 is YYEKEE (reference sequence). The CDR3 loop spans 12 amino acids. The CDR3 DNA reads as TGTGCCAGCAGCCTGGACGGTTACGAGCAGTACTTC. Its translation is CASSLDGYEQYF.

This sequence joins TRBV27 and TRBJ1-6; D unclear. This CDR3 has 15 residues. The germline V gene encodes CDR1 MNHEY and CDR2 SMNVEV (reference sequence). Trimming cost V 8 bases and J 7 bases, with 18 bases left between them. The CDR3 sequence: CASGLNPVLNSPLHF. The CDR3 DNA reads as TGTGCCAGCGGTCTGAATCCGGTTCTAAATTCACCCCTCCACTTT.

This chain links TRBV2 with TRBJ2-6; 8 bases map to TRBD1. Trimming removed 4 bases from V and 2 bases from J; junction bases left unmatched: 4. The CDR3 spans 16 residues. Germline CDR1 reads SNHLY; CDR2 reads FYNNEI. The CDR3 DNA reads as TGTGCCAGCAGTGGACAGGGGCCCCCTGGGGCCAACGTCCTGACTTTC. This translates into CASSGQGPPGANVLTF.

The chain couples TRBV9 to TRBJ1-1; D gene uncertain. CDR3 length: 17 residues. Germline CDR1 is SGDLS and CDR2 is YYNGEE. V was trimmed by 3 bases and J by 1 base, leaving 19 bases between them. The CDR3 reads CASSGNPGRPQNTEAFF. CDR3 in DNA: TGTGCCAGCAGCGGAAACCCCGGGAGACCGCAGAACACTGAAGCTTTCTTT.

The chain links TRBV5-6 to TRBJ2-3, with 14 nucleotides matching TRBD2. Germline CDR1 reads SGHDT; CDR2 reads YYEEEE. There are 17 residues in the CDR3. The ends lost 4 bases at V and 4 bases at J; junction bases unmatched: 8. The CDR3 spells CASSLGTSGSQADTQYF. The CDR3 DNA follows: TGTGCCAGCAGCCTGGGGACTAGCGGGAGTCAAGCAGATACGCAGTATTTT.

The chain recombines TRBV6-5 with TRBJ2-7; D is perhaps TRBD1 or TRBD2 (5 bases each). The germline V and J ends were trimmed by 2 bases and 5 bases, with 10 bases remaining between them. The CDR3 spans 13 residues. Germline-derived CDR1 and CDR2 are MNHEY and SVGAGI. As DNA, the CDR3 is TGTGCCAGCAGTTACCAGGGAGAGAACGAGCAGTACTTC. Translated: CASSYQGENEQYF.

The sample holds one count of this clone. V and J are TRBV7-8 and TRBJ2-5; 10 bases are a match to TRBD2. The CDR3 extends over 16 amino acids. CDR1 is SGHVS, CDR2 FQNEAQ, per germline. V lost 7 bases and J lost 3; bases outside the gene matches: 11. The CDR3 loop is CASNPPGLAGEETQYF. The CDR3 nucleotides are TGTGCCAGCAACCCCCCCGGGCTAGCGGGAGAAGAGACCCAGTACTTC. Variable domain in full (rest from reference TRBV7-8 and TRBJ2-5): GAGVSQSPRYKVAKRGQDVALRCDPISGHVSLFWYQQALGQGPEFLTYFQNEAQLDKSGLPSDRFFAERPEGSVSTLKIQRTQQEDSAVYLCASNPPGLAGEETQYFGPGTRLLVL.